What follows is one T cell receptor (beta chain) and its context. This sample stems from a study of blood T cell repertoires in COVID-19. The germline CDR1 and CDR2 sequences are SGHRS and YFSETQ. V trimming: 2 bases; J trimming: 6 bases; junction bases outside the gene matches: 3. This CDR3 spans 13 amino acids. The table came from immunoSEQ multiplex PCR; TCRdb's copy has only in-frame clones and leaves some out. This repertoire shows around 150,000 clones, roughly 71% found once; its top ten account for roughly 3.7%. This rearrangement joins TRBV5-1 to TRBJ1-2; 8 nucleotides align to TRBD1. Specimen: peripheral blood. The TCR originated in a woman of 80 years or more with acute or convalescent COVID-19. DNA of the CDR3: TGCGCCAGCAGCTTACAGGGGGTGGATGGCTACACCTTC. Its translation is CASSLQGVDGYTF.